The 32 T cell receptor beta chains presented below share a single source sample, sequenced in a study of blood T cell repertoires in COVID-19. Sequenced by immunoSEQ multiplex PCR; TCRdb stores in-frame clones only, minus some. The table records under 350,000 clones, roughly 85% of them present only once. What was sequenced was peripheral blood. All receptors derive from a human donor in a cohort sampled during active COVID-19.

This clone was detected once. The gene calls are TRBV6-5 and TRBJ2-7; 10 nucleotides align to TRBD2. CDR1 and CDR2 from the germline V gene are MNHEY and SVGAGI. This CDR3 is built from 13 residues. The ends lost 10 bases at V and 2 bases at J; junction bases unmatched: 5. DNA for the CDR3: TGTGCCATCGAGCGGGAGGGCCCCTACGAGCAGTACTTC. It specifies CAIEREGPYEQYF.

This clone has just one count. The chain links TRBV7-2 to TRBJ2-1, with 9 bases identical to TRBD2. The CDR3 contains 16 residues. The germline CDR1 and CDR2 sequences are SGHTA and FQGNSA. Trimming removed 8 bases from V and 9 bases from J; junction bases left unmatched: 17. DNA for the CDR3: TGTGCCAGCCAGGGTCCCGGGGGACTAGCTGCGGGTGAGCAGTTCTTC. Residues: CASQGPGGLAAGEQFF.

This clone was recorded once. The V and J genes are TRBV7-8 and TRBJ1-2, with D perhaps TRBD1 (5 bases). Germline lookup yields CDR1 SGHVS and CDR2 FQNEAQ. Trimming shortened V by 1 base and J by 4 bases, and 19 bases separated the two germline ends. CDR3 size: 17 residues. CDR3 residues: CASSLVSQAIAGYGYTF. The CDR3 coding sequence is TGTGCCAGCAGCTTAGTCTCACAGGCTATAGCTGGCTATGGCTACACCTTC.

This clone has a single count. The rearrangement links TRBV7-9 to TRBJ2-1; D is unresolved. Germline V gives CDR1 SEHNR, CDR2 FQNEAQ (reference sequence). CDR3 length: 15 amino acids. V shed 3 bases and J shed 0 bases, with 9 bases lying between them. Here the CDR3 DNA reads TGTGCCAGCAGCTTGGGCTTTAGCTCCTACAATGAGCAGTTCTTC. As protein: CASSLGFSSYNEQFF.

This chain uses TRBV9 with TRBJ2-3, with 12 bases that match TRBD2. Germline lookup yields CDR1 SGDLS and CDR2 YYNGEE. The CDR3 is 16 amino acids. The V and J ends lost 1 base and 5 bases, in that order; junction bases with no gene match: 5. The CDR3 spells CASSVQLAGGRDTQYF. The CDR3 DNA follows: TGTGCCAGCAGCGTACAACTAGCGGGAGGAAGAGATACGCAGTATTTT.

This rearrangement joins TRBV19 to TRBJ2-7; the D gene is possibly TRBD1 (6 bases). The length of the CDR3 is 16 residues. Germline CDR1 LNHDA, CDR2 SQIVND (reference sequence). V lost 4 bases, J lost 1 base, and 17 bases lay in between. CDR3 coding DNA: TGTGCCAGTAGTACCACAGGGAGCGCCAATTCCTACGAGCAGTACTTC. The encoded protein is CASSTTGSANSYEQYF.

The chain uses TRBV19 and TRBJ2-5; TRBD2 matches 10 bases. This CDR3 comprises 15 residues. Germline V gene lookup returns CDR1 LNHDA and CDR2 SQIVND (reference sequence). Trimming at V came to 6 bases and at J to 4 bases, leaving 8 bases not matched to a gene. CDR3 residues: CASSPTSGIRETQYF. In DNA, the CDR3 is TGTGCCAGTAGCCCTACTAGCGGGATCCGAGAGACCCAGTACTTC.

This clone was recorded a few times. The genes are TRBV6-6 and TRBJ2-7, with TRBD2 as a possible D gene (6 bases). Trimming removed 6 bases at V and 3 bases at J, with 15 bases between. The CDR3 consists of 14 residues. Germline V gene lookup returns CDR1 MNHNY and CDR2 SVGAGI (reference sequence). The CDR3: CASRSTGGRYEQYF. The CDR3 DNA reads TGTGCCAGCAGGTCCACCGGGGGACGCTACGAGCAGTACTTC.

The CDR3 nucleotides read TGTGCCAGCAGCGTAGCTTCAGGACACGGCTACACCTTC. It is translated as CASSVASGHGYTF. The V and J genes are TRBV9 and TRBJ1-2, with D perhaps matching TRBD1 (5 bases). CDR3 length equals 13 residues. CDR1 is SGDLS, CDR2 YYNGEE, per germline. The V end lost 0 bases, the J end lost 8 bases, and 11 bases lay between the germline ends.

The chain has TRBV7-8 and TRBJ2-1, with D perhaps TRBD2 (6 bases). CDR3 length: 15 residues. V was clipped by 5 bases and J by 6 bases, with 17 bases between them. CDR1 and CDR2 (germline): SGHVS, FQNEAQ. The DNA of the CDR3 is TGTGCCAGCAGCCCCCAGCGGGTTTGGCCCAATGAGCAGTTCTTC. It translates to CASSPQRVWPNEQFF.

CDR3 residues: CASRLHTANTGELFF. The CDR3 DNA reads TGTGCCAGCAGGTTACATACCGCGAACACCGGGGAGCTGTTTTTT. The genes are TRBV6-5 and TRBJ2-2; no reliable D call. V dropped 6 bases and J dropped 0 bases, with 11 bases sitting between them. CDR1 is MNHEY, CDR2 SVGAGI, per germline. The CDR3 is made up of 15 amino acids.

The chain joins TRBV6-2 or TRBV6-3 to TRBJ1-2; the match to TRBD1 covers 8 bases. The CDR3 sequence is 13 residues long. Germline V gene sequence: CDR1 MNHEY, CDR2 SVGEGT. With V trimmed by 6 bases and J by 11 bases, 11 bases remained unmatched. CDR3 amino acids: CASSLQDRGLYTF. CDR3 DNA sequence: TGTGCCAGCAGCCTCCAAGACAGGGGCCTATACACCTTC.

The chain couples TRBV29-1 to TRBJ1-4; TRBD1 aligns across 9 bases. Germline V lookup: CDR1 SQVTM, CDR2 ANQGSEA. Losses at the gene ends were 2 bases for V and 7 bases for J; bases not matched to a gene: 2. The CDR3 length is 13 residues. The CDR3 reads CSVELTGGEKLFF. The DNA for the CDR3 is TGCAGCGTTGAATTGACAGGGGGTGAAAAACTGTTTTTT.

The CDR3 coding sequence is TGTGCCAGCTCACTTCGAGCGGGAGAAGGGGAGCAGTTCTTC. Its protein product is CASSLRAGEGEQFF. The rearrangement uses TRBV18 and TRBJ2-1, with TRBD2 matching 8 bases. V shed 4 bases and J 10 bases; nucleotides not matched to a gene: 9. CDR3 length: 14 amino acids. Germline lookup yields CDR1 KGHSH and CDR2 LQKENI.

The chain links TRBV12-3 or TRBV12-4 to TRBJ2-5, with D perhaps matching TRBD1 (6 bases). This CDR3 is built from 13 residues. Trimming shortened V by 3 bases and J by 1 base, and 6 bases separated the two germline ends. The CDR3 bases are TGTGCCAGCAGTTTCAGGGGCCAAGAGACCCAGTACTTC. Translating gives CASSFRGQETQYF.

The chain has TRBV18 and TRBJ2-5; 7 bases fit TRBD2. The trim removed 6 bases at V and 1 base at J, leaving 5 bases unmatched. The CDR3 sequence is 14 residues long. From germline, CDR1 is KGHSH and CDR2 LQKENI. Here the CDR3 reads CASSPAGLQETQYF. The DNA for the CDR3 is TGTGCCAGCTCTCCAGCGGGACTCCAAGAGACCCAGTACTTC. The full variable domain, completed using reference TRBV18 and TRBJ2-5, is NAGVMQNPRHLVRRRGQEARLRCSPMKGHSHVYWYRQLPEEGLKFMVYLQKENIIDESGMPKERFSAEFPKEGPSILRIQQVVRGDSAAYFCASSPAGLQETQYFGPGTRLLVL.

The V gene is TRBV7-9, the J gene TRBJ2-2; D might be TRBD1 (6 bases). Germline loops: CDR1 SEHNR, CDR2 FQNEAQ (reference sequence). This CDR3 contains 16 residues. Trimming took off 7 bases at V and 2 bases at J, with 17 bases between the two ends. The CDR3 here is CASIPRGSLNTGELFF. CDR3 DNA: TGTGCCAGCATCCCAAGGGGGAGTCTAAACACCGGGGAGCTGTTTTTT.

The chain recombines TRBV10-2 with TRBJ1-1; possible D gene TRBD1, 6 bases. This CDR3 spans 13 amino acids. Germline CDR1 is WSHSY and CDR2 is SAAADI. V lost 2 bases, J lost 6 bases, and 10 bases lay in between. DNA for the CDR3: TGCGCCAGCAGTGAGACAGGGCGGGCTGAAGCTTTCTTT. Encoded protein: CASSETGRAEAFF.

A remark on this clone: Mismatch with germline at one junction end may stem from a read error. The chain has TRBV3-1 (or the pseudogene TRBV3-2) and TRBJ2-5; 9 bases are a match to TRBD1. The CDR3 is made up of 12 amino acids. In germline, CDR1 is LGHDT, CDR2 YNNKEL (reference sequence). The CDR3 here is CASSRGTGFLNF. The CDR3 nucleotides read TGTGCCAGCAGCCGAGGGACAGGGTTTCTAAACTTC.

The rearrangement uses TRBV18 and TRBJ1-4; 8 bases align to TRBD1. Germline values: CDR1 KGHSH, CDR2 LQKENI. CDR3 size: 16 residues. The J segment lost 9 bases and the V segment lost 2 bases, leaving 11 bases of the junction unmatched. CDR3 loop: CASSPAPGDRWKKLFF. In DNA form, the CDR3 reads TGTGCCAGCTCACCAGCCCCGGGGGACAGGTGGAAAAAACTGTTTTTT.

The table lists this clone with many counts. The chain couples TRBV19 to TRBJ1-2, with TRBD1 matching over 8 bases. With 2 bases clipped from V and 7 bases from J, the junction kept 9 bases outside the gene matches. The CDR3 is 15 amino acids. CDR1 and CDR2 from the germline V gene are LNHDA and SQIVND (reference sequence). CDR3 nucleotide sequence: TGTGCCAGTAGTATACCCGGGACAGGCGTCGGTGGCTACACCTTC. As protein: CASSIPGTGVGGYTF.

The V gene is TRBV6-5, the J gene TRBJ2-7; tentative D call: TRBD2 (6 bases). This CDR3 has 12 residues. Germline CDR1 is MNHEY and CDR2 is SVGAGI. The V end was cut by 6 bases, the J end by 7 bases, with 13 bases between. CDR3 loop: CASSRESGEQYF. For the CDR3, the DNA is TGTGCCAGCAGCCGGGAGTCGGGGGAGCAGTACTTC.

The chain uses TRBV7-2 and TRBJ2-3; 7 nucleotides agree with TRBD2. There are 16 residues in the CDR3. CDR1 and CDR2 from the germline V gene are SGHTA and FQGNSA. J was trimmed by 3 bases and V by 8 bases; bases with no gene match: 14. The CDR3 loop reads CASSYQAGLTTDTQYF. CDR3 DNA sequence: TGTGCCAGCTCTTACCAGGCGGGACTAACAACAGATACGCAGTATTTT.

This chain joins TRBV18 and TRBJ2-2; tentative D call: TRBD2 (5 bases). The length of the CDR3 is 14 residues. The germline CDR1 and CDR2 sequences are KGHSH and LQKENI. The V gene lost 6 bases and the J gene lost 2 bases, with 10 bases spanning the gap. CDR3 sequence reads: CASSTGKNTGELFF. CDR3 DNA: TGTGCCAGCTCGACGGGGAAAAACACCGGGGAGCTGTTTTTT.

The V call is TRBV2, the J call TRBJ1-2, with TRBD1 matching over 9 bases. The CDR3 is 15 amino acids. Looked up from germline, CDR1 is SNHLY and CDR2 is FYNNEI. V shed 2 bases, J shed 4 bases, and the junction held 5 bases outside the gene matches. DNA of the CDR3: TGTGCCAGCAGTGAAAGGGGACAGGGCATCTATGGCTACACCTTC. It is translated as CASSERGQGIYGYTF.

V is TRBV6-2 or TRBV6-3 and J is TRBJ2-7; 8 nucleotides agree with TRBD1. With V trimmed by 6 bases and J by 0 bases, 7 bases remained unmatched. The length of the CDR3 is 15 residues. CDR1 MNHEY and CDR2 SVGEGT come from the germline V gene. The CDR3 region is CASSRQGSRSYEQYF. In DNA form, the CDR3 reads TGTGCCAGCAGCCGACAGGGGTCCCGCTCCTACGAGCAGTACTTC.

The rearrangement links TRBV9 to TRBJ2-7; TRBD1 matches 7 bases. CDR3 size: 16 residues. V lost 3 bases to trimming and J lost 3 bases; unmatched junction nucleotides: 12. CDR1 is SGDLS, CDR2 YYNGEE, per germline. CDR3: CASSAAPGQALYEQYF. DNA of the CDR3: TGTGCCAGCAGCGCGGCCCCCGGACAGGCCCTCTACGAGCAGTACTTC.

The J gene is TRBJ2-3, the V gene TRBV6-1; 7 nucleotides agree with TRBD1. CDR1 is MNHNS, CDR2 SASEGT, per germline. Trimming removed 2 bases from V and 3 bases from J; junction bases left unmatched: 2. The CDR3 is 14 residues long. CDR3 sequence reads: CASSERDSTDTQYF. CDR3 bases: TGTGCCAGCAGTGAACGGGACAGTACAGATACGCAGTATTTT.

The rearrangement uses TRBV5-4 and TRBJ2-3; no reliable D call. CDR1 is SGHNT and CDR2 is YYREEE in the germline V gene (reference sequence). V was cut by 0 bases and J by 2 bases, with 10 bases left in between. The CDR3 spans 15 residues. CDR3 coding DNA: TGTGCCAGCAGCTTGGAGGCGCGGCCCACAGATACGCAGTATTTT. Translation: CASSLEARPTDTQYF.

The chain combines TRBV2 with TRBJ2-7; 8 bases are shared with TRBD1. V dropped 3 bases and J dropped 3; count of bases not matched to a gene: 4. In germline, CDR1 is SNHLY, CDR2 FYNNEI. There are 14 residues in the CDR3. CDR3 sequence reads: CASSEGQERYEQYF. Written as DNA, the CDR3 is TGTGCCAGCAGTGAGGGACAGGAGCGCTACGAGCAGTACTTC.

As concerns this clone: Within the sample, other DNA sequences also encode this same CDR3. The chain carries TRBV25-1 and TRBJ2-5; 9 nucleotides agree with TRBD2. Germline CDR1 is MGHDK and CDR2 is SYGVNS. Losses at the gene ends were 2 bases for V and 2 bases for J; bases not matched to a gene: 3. CDR3 length: 15 residues. The CDR3: CASSEPTSGQETQYF. CDR3 sequence (DNA): TGTGCCAGCAGTGAACCGACTAGCGGTCAAGAGACCCAGTACTTC.

The chain uses TRBV6-5 and TRBJ2-5, with a tentative D call TRBD1 (6 bases). The CDR3 is 13 amino acids. The germline CDR1 and CDR2 sequences are MNHEY and SVGAGI. V shed 5 bases and J shed 6 bases, with 13 bases lying between them. CDR3 residues: CASSPPGHKTQYF. In nucleotides, the CDR3 is TGTGCCAGCAGTCCTCCGGGACATAAGACCCAGTACTTC.